This TCR beta chain was found in a study of tumor T cells in aggressive B-cell lymphoma. Assay: immunoSEQ multiplex PCR; the TCRdb copy retains only in-frame clones and omits some. The sample includes more than 10,000 clones, 80% to 95% seen only once; the top ten take approximately 3%. Trimming at V came to 1 base and at J to 2 bases, leaving 3 bases not matched to a gene. CDR1 is MGHDK and CDR2 is SYGVNS in the germline V gene. The CDR3 loop spans 16 amino acids. Sequenced: tumor tissue. The chain combines TRBV25-1 with TRBJ2-2; 8 positions match TRBD2. The TCR comes from an adult with diffuse large B cell lymphoma. The CDR3 DNA follows: TGTGCCAGCAGTGAATCGAGCGGGAGCAACACCGGGGAGCTGTTTTTT. It translates to CASSESSGSNTGELFF.